The source of this T cell receptor (beta chain) is a study of blood T cell repertoires in COVID-19. The wider study: Some COVID-19 samples were acute and others convalescent; all came from the United States, Italy and Spain. T cells, B-cell-depleted T cells, or PBMCs provided the cDNA or gDNA that served as material.

In the original analysis: For nucleated cells, counts were estimated from reference gene primer amplification. Using immunoSEQ multiplex PCR, the repertoire was profiled, and TCRdb retains in-frame clones only, with some absent. V, J and clone size derive from that table, while D and trimming were established from the DNA sequence. The data contain fewer than 80,000 clones, under 85% of them singletons. The CDR3 spans 16 residues. Germline assignment: CDR1 KGHSH and CDR2 LQKENI. Deletions cut 3 bases from V and 5 bases from J, with 19 bases between. The chain uses TRBV18 and TRBJ1-1; D gene ambiguous. The sample taken for sequencing was peripheral blood. This sequence originates from an elderly woman with acute or convalescent COVID-19. The CDR3, as DNA: TGTGCCAGCTCACCGGATCAGGCAGGTGAGAATACTGAAGCTTTCTTT. It translates to CASSPDQAGENTEAFF.